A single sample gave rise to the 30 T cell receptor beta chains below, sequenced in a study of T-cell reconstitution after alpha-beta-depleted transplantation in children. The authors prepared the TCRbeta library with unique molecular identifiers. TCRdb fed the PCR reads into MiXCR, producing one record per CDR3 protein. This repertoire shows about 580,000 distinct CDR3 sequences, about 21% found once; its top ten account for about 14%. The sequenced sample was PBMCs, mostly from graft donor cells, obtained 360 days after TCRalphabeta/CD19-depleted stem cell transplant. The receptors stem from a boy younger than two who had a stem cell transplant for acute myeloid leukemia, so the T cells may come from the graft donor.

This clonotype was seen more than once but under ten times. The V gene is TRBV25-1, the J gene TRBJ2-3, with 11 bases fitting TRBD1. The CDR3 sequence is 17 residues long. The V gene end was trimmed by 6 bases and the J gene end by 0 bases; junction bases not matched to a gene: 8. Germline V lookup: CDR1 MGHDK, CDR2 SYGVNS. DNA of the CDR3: TGTGCCAGCAGCCCCTGGGACAGGGGGTCTAGCACAGATACGCAGTATTTT. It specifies CASSPWDRGSSTDTQYF.

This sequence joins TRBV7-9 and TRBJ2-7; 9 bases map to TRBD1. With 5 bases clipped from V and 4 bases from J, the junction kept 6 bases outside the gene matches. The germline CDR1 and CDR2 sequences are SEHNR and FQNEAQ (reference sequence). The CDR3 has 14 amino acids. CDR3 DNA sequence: TGTGCCAGCAGCCCCGGGACAGGGTTGTACGAGCAGTACGTC. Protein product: CASSPGTGLYEQYV.

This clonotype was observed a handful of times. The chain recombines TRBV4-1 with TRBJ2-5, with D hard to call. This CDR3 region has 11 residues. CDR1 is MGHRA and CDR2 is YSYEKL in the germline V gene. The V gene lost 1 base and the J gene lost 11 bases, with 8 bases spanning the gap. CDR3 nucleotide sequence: TGCGCCAGCAGCCAAGGCCGCTTTCAGTACTTC. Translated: CASSQGRFQYF.

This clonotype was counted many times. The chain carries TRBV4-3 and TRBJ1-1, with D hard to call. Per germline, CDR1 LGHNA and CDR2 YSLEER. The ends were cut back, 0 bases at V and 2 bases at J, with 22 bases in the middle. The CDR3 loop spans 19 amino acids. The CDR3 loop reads CASSQEPLHRISTNTEAFF. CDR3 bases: TGCGCCAGCAGCCAAGAACCCCTACACCGAATCTCGACCAACACTGAAGCTTTCTTT.

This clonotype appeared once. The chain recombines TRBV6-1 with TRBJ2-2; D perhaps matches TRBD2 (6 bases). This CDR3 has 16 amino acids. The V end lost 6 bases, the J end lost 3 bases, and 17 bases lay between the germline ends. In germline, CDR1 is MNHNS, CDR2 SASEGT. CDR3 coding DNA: TGTGCCAGCAGCCCAACCACTAGCTGGGACACCGGGGAGCTGTTTTTT. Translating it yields CASSPTTSWDTGELFF.

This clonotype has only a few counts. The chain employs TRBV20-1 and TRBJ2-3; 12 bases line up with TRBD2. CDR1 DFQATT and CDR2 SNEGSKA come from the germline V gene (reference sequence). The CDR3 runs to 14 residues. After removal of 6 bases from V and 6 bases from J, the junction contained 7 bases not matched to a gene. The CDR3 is CSATLAGGLDTQYF. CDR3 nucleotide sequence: TGCAGTGCAACACTAGCGGGGGGCTTGGATACGCAGTATTTT.

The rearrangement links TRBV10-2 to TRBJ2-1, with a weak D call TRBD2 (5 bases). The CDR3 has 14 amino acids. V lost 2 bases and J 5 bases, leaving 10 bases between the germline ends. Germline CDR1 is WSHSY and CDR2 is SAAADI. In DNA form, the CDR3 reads TGCGCCAGCAGTGAGGTAGCGAGAGACAATGAGCAGTTCTTC. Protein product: CASSEVARDNEQFF.

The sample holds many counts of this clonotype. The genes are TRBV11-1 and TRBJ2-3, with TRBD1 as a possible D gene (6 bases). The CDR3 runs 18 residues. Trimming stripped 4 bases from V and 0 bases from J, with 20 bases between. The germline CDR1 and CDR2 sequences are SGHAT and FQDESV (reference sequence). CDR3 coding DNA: TGTGCCAGCAGCTGGCGCCTCGCGACAGGTTCCAGCACAGATACGCAGTATTTT. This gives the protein CASSWRLATGSSTDTQYF. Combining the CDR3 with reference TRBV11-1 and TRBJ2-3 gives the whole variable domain EAEVAQSPRYKITEKSQAVAFWCDPISGHATLYWYRQILGQGPELLVQFQDESVVDDSQLPKDRFSAERLKGVDSTLKIQPAELGDSAMYLCASSWRLATGSSTDTQYFGPGTRLTVL.

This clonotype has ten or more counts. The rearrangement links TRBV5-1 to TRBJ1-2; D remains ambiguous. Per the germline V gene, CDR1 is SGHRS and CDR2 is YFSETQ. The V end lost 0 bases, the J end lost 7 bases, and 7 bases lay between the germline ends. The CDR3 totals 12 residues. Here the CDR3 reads CASSLGEVGYTF. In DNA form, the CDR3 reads TGCGCCAGCAGCTTGGGCGAAGTTGGCTACACCTTC.

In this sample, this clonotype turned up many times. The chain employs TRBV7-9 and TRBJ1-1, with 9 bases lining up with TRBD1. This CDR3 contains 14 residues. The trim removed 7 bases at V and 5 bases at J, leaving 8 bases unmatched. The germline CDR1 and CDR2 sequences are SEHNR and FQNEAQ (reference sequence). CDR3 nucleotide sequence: TGTGCCAGCACGCGAAACAGGGGGCGGACTGAAGCTTTCTTT. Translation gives CASTRNRGRTEAFF.

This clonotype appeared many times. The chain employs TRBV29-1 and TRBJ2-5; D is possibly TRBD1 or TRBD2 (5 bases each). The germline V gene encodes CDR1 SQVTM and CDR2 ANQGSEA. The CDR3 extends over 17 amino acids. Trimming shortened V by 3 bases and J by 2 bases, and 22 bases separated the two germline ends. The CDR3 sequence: CSVDAGKRGEKQETQYF. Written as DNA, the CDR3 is TGCAGCGTTGATGCCGGGAAGAGAGGGGAGAAACAAGAGACCCAGTACTTC.

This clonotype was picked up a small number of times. CDR3 in amino acids: CASSPGQGGPNTEAFF. The CDR3 DNA sequence: TGTGCCAGCAGTCCGGGACAGGGTGGCCCTAACACTGAAGCTTTCTTT. The chain has TRBV12-3 or TRBV12-4 and TRBJ1-1; 9 positions agree with TRBD1. The CDR3 length is 16 residues. The V segment lost 5 bases and the J segment 2 bases; nucleotides outside the gene matches: 9.

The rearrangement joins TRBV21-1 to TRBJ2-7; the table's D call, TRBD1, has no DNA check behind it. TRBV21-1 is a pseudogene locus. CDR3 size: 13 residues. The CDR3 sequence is CASSDRAMYEQYV. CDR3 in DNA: TGTGCCAGCAGCGACAGGGCGATGTACGAGCAGTACGTC.

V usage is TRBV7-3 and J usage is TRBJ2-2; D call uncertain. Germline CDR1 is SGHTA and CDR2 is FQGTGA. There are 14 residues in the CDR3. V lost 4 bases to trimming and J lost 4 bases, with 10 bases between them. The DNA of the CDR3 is TGTGCCAGCAGCTCAAGGGCTGCCACCGGGGAGCTGTTTTTT. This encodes CASSSRAATGELFF.

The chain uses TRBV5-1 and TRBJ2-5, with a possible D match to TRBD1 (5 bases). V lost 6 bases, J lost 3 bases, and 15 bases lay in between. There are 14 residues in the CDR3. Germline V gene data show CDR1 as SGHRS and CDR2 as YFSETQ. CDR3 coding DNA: TGCGCCAGCACCTGGACACCCTCCGAAGAGACCCAGTACTTC. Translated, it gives CASTWTPSEETQYF.

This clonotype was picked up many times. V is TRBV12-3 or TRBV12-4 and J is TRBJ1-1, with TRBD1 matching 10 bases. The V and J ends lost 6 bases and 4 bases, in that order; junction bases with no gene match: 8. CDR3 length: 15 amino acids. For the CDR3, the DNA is TGTGCCAGCAGGGACCGGACAGGGGGGTCCACTGAAGCTTTCTTT. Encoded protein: CASRDRTGGSTEAFF.

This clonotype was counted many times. CDR3 in DNA: TGTGCCAGCAGTTTGGGGGGAAGGCCCCAGCATTTT. Translating it yields CASSLGGRPQHF. V and J are TRBV12-3 or TRBV12-4 and TRBJ1-5, with D perhaps TRBD1 (5 bases). The V gene lost 3 bases and the J gene lost 9 bases, with 9 bases spanning the gap. This CDR3 region has 12 residues.

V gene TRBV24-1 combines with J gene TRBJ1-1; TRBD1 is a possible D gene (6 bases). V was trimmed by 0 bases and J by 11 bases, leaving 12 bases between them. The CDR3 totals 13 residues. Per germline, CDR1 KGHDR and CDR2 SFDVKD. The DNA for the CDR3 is TGTGCCACCAGTGATTTGAGGGGGATGCGGGCTTTCTTT. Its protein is CATSDLRGMRAFF.

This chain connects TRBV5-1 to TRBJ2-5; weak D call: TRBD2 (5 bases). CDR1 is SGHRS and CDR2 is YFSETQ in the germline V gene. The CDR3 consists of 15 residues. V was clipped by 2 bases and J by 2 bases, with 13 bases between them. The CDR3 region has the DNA TGCGCCAGCAGCTTTGACGGGCGGGTACAAGAGACCCAGTACTTC. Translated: CASSFDGRVQETQYF. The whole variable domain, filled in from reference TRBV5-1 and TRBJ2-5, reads KAGVTQTPRYLIKTRGQQVTLSCSPISGHRSVSWYQQTPGQGLQFLFEYFSETQRNKGNFPGRFSGRQFSNSRSEMNVSTLELGDSALYLCASSFDGRVQETQYFGPGTRLLVL.

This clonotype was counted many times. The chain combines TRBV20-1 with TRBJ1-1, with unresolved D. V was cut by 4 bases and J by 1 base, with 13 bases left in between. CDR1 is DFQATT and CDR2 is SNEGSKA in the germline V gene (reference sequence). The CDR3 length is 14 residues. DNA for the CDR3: TGCAGTGCTACGACGAAAATACCGAACACTGAAGCTTTCTTT. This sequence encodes CSATTKIPNTEAFF.

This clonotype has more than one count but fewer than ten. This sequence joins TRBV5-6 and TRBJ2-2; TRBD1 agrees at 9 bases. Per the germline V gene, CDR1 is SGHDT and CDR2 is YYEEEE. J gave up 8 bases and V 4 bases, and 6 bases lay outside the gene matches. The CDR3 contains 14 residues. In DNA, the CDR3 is TGTGCCAGCAGCCGGGACAGGGTTTTTGGGGAGCTGTTTTTT. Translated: CASSRDRVFGELFF.

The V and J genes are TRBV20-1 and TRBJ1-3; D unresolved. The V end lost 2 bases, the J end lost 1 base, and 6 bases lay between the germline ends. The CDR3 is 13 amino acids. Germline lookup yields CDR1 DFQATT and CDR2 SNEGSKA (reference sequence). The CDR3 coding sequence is TGCAGTGCTAGAATTTTTTCTGGAAACACCATATATTTT. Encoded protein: CSARIFSGNTIYF.

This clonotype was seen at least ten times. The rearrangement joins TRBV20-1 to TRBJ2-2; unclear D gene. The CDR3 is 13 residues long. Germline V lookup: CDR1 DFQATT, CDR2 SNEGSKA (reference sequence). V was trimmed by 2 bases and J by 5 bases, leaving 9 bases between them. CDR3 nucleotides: TGCAGTGCTAGACAAGGGAAGACCGGGGAGCTGTTTTTT. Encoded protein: CSARQGKTGELFF.

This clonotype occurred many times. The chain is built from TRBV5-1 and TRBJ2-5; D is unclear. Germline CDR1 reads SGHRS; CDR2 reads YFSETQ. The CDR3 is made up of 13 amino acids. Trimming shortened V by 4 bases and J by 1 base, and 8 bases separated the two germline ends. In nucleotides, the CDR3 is TGCGCCAGCAGCCCCGGCCGCCAAGAGACCCAGTACTTC. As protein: CASSPGRQETQYF.

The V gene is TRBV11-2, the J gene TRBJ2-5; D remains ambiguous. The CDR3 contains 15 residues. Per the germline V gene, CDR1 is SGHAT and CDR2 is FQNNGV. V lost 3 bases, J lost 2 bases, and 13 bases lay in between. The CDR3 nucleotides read TGTGCCAGCAGCTTCACAGCCACCCCGCAAGAGACCCAGTACTTC. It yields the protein CASSFTATPQETQYF.

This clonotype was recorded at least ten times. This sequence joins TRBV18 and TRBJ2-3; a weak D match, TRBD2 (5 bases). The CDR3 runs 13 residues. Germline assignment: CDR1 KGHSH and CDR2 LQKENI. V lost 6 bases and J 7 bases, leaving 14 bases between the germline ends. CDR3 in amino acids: CASSGLTRNTQYF. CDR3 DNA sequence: TGTGCCAGCTCCGGACTCACGAGGAATACGCAGTATTTT.

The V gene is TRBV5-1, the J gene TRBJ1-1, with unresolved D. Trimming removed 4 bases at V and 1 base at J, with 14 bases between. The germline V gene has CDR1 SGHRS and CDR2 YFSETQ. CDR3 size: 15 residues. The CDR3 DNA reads TGCGCCAGCAGCCGGGAAGTCTCAGGGAACACTGAAGCTTTCTTT. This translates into CASSREVSGNTEAFF. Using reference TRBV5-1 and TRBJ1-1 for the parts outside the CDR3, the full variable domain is KAGVTQTPRYLIKTRGQQVTLSCSPISGHRSVSWYQQTPGQGLQFLFEYFSETQRNKGNFPGRFSGRQFSNSRSEMNVSTLELGDSALYLCASSREVSGNTEAFFGQGTRLTVV.

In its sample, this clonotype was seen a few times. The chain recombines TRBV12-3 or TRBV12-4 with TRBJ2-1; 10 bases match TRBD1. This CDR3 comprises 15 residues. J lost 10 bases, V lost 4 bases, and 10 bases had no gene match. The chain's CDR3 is CASSYGTGVIGEQFF. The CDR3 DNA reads TGTGCCAGCAGTTATGGGACAGGGGTTATTGGGGAGCAGTTCTTC.

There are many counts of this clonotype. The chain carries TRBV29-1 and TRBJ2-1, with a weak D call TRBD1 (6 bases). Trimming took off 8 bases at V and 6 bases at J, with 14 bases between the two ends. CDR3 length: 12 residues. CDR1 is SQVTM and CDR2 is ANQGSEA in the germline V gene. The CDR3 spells CSSRDTSNEQFF. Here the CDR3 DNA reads TGCAGCTCCCGGGACACGAGCAATGAGCAGTTCTTC.

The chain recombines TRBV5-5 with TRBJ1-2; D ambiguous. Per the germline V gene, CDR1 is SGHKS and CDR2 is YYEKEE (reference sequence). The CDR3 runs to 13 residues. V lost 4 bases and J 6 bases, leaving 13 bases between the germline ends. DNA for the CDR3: TGTGCCAGCAGCGTCAGTATGGTAGATGGCTACACCTTC. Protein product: CASSVSMVDGYTF.